This entry lists 27 T cell receptor beta chains sequenced from one sample in a study of blood T cell repertoires in COVID-19. Sequencing used immunoSEQ multiplex PCR; TCRdb keeps in-frame clones, though not all of them. There are about 130,000 clones in the sample; approximately 85% occur only once, and roughly 17% lies in the top ten. Sequencing was performed on peripheral blood. Receptors originate from a man between 25 and 39 years old with COVID-19, enrolled during active disease.

This chain links TRBV11-2 with TRBJ2-3, with no clear D. V dropped 5 bases and J dropped 2 bases, with 14 bases sitting between them. This CDR3 comprises 15 residues. Germline assignment: CDR1 SGHAT and CDR2 FQNNGV. Here the CDR3 reads CASSKSRVTTDTQYF. The CDR3 DNA reads as TGTGCCAGCAGCAAATCGAGAGTAACCACAGATACGCAGTATTTT.

This chain links TRBV5-8 with TRBJ1-2; 7 bases are a match to TRBD1. V was clipped by 3 bases and J by 0 bases; unmatched bases: 5. CDR3 size: 15 residues. Germline CDR1 is SGHTS and CDR2 is YDEGEE. The CDR3, as DNA: TGTGCCAGCAGCTGGGGACAGCTTTCTAACTATGGCTACACCTTC. This sequence encodes CASSWGQLSNYGYTF.

On this clone: At the DNA level, this CDR3 is encoded by other sequences in the same sample as well. This chain uses TRBV11-3 with TRBJ2-7, with D possibly being TRBD2 (7 bases). The germline CDR1 and CDR2 sequences are SGHNT and YENEEA. The CDR3 sequence is 16 residues long. V was clipped by 4 bases and J by 7 bases, with 23 bases between them. The CDR3: CASSYSGRGAEGEQYF. The CDR3 DNA reads TGTGCCAGCAGCTACTCGGGTCGGGGGGCCGAGGGGGAGCAGTACTTC.

V usage is TRBV4-3 and J usage is TRBJ2-2, with a possible D match to TRBD2 (6 bases). This CDR3 region has 13 residues. Germline V gene lookup returns CDR1 LGHNA and CDR2 YSLEER. V was cut by 3 bases and J by 6 bases, with 8 bases left in between. The CDR3 reads CASSQERAGELFF. In DNA form, the CDR3 reads TGCGCCAGCAGCCAGGAGCGGGCCGGGGAGCTGTTTTTT.

V usage is TRBV6-1 and J usage is TRBJ1-6; possibly TRBD1 for D (6 bases). There are 14 residues in the CDR3. Trimming cost V 2 bases and J 9 bases, with 11 bases left between them. Germline V gene data show CDR1 as MNHNS and CDR2 as SASEGT. In DNA, the CDR3 is TGTGCCAGCAGTGAAATGGGGGCCAGTTCACCCCTCCACTTT. It codes for CASSEMGASSPLHF.

The V gene is TRBV19, the J gene TRBJ1-5; TRBD1 matches at 7 bases. J lost 7 bases, V lost 5 bases, and 11 bases had no gene match. Germline loops: CDR1 LNHDA, CDR2 SQIVND (reference sequence). This CDR3 comprises 15 residues. DNA of the CDR3: TGTGCCAGTAGTGCCCAGCCGACAGGGAGGCAGCCCCAGCATTTT. This gives the protein CASSAQPTGRQPQHF. Together with reference TRBV19 and TRBJ1-5, the CDR3 gives the full variable domain: DGGITQSPKYLFRKEGQNVTLSCEQNLNHDAMYWYRQDPGQGLRLIYYSQIVNDFQKGDIAEGYSVSREKKESFPLTVTSAQKNPTAFYLCASSAQPTGRQPQHFGDGTRLSIL.

The chain is built from TRBV5-5 and TRBJ2-1, with TRBD2 matching over 7 bases. The CDR3 totals 15 residues. V dropped 4 bases and J dropped 2; count of bases not matched to a gene: 6. Germline V gene lookup returns CDR1 SGHKS and CDR2 YYEKEE (reference sequence). The DNA for the CDR3 is TGTGCCAGCAGCCTCCAGAGCGGGACCTACAATGAGCAGTTCTTC. Translating gives CASSLQSGTYNEQFF.

This clone has just one count. The gene calls are TRBV28 and TRBJ1-5, with 8 bases matching TRBD1. Per the germline V gene, CDR1 is MDHEN and CDR2 is SYDVKM. The V segment lost 4 bases and the J segment 2 bases; nucleotides outside the gene matches: 4. The CDR3 has 15 residues. CDR3 sequence (DNA): TGTGCCAGCAGTTGGACAGGGACAGGCAATCAGCCCCAGCATTTT. Protein product: CASSWTGTGNQPQHF.

The rearrangement links TRBV27 to TRBJ1-1; D is perhaps TRBD1 (6 bases). The length of the CDR3 is 18 residues. Germline V gives CDR1 MNHEY, CDR2 SMNVEV (reference sequence). Trimming shortened V by 5 bases and J by 1 base, and 23 bases separated the two germline ends. The CDR3 is CASSPLLYDRYGNTEAFF. CDR3 bases: TGTGCCAGCAGTCCCTTGCTGTATGACAGGTATGGGAACACTGAAGCTTTCTTT.

The chain is built from TRBV6-5 and TRBJ2-3; unclear D gene. The ends were cut back, 0 bases at V and 2 bases at J, with 3 bases in the middle. Germline V gives CDR1 MNHEY, CDR2 SVGAGI. The CDR3 is 13 amino acids. The CDR3 loop reads CASSYSYTDTQYF. The CDR3 coding sequence is TGTGCCAGCAGTTACTCCTACACAGATACGCAGTATTTT.

V is TRBV30 and J is TRBJ1-2, with TRBD1 as a possible D gene (6 bases). CDR1 is GTSNPN and CDR2 is SVGIG in the germline V gene (reference sequence). This CDR3 is built from 13 residues. Trimming left V 3 bases short and J 4 bases short, with 12 bases between. Here the CDR3 DNA reads TGTGCCTGGAGGGTAACAGGGAGCTATGGCTACACCTTC. Translating it yields CAWRVTGSYGYTF.

The J gene is TRBJ2-7, the V gene TRBV11-2; no firm D call. Trimming pared 1 base from V and 2 bases from J, leaving 6 bases between. Germline V CDR1 and CDR2: SGHAT, FQNNGV. The CDR3 has 13 amino acids. In nucleotides, the CDR3 is TGTGCCAGCAGCTTAGTTCAGACCTACGAGCAGTACTTC. It yields the protein CASSLVQTYEQYF.

The chain carries TRBV7-6 and TRBJ2-7; tentatively, D is TRBD1 (5 bases). This CDR3 spans 12 amino acids. Germline CDR1 is SGHVS and CDR2 is FNYEAQ. With 2 bases removed from V and 6 bases from J, the gap between germline ends came to 8 bases. This chain's CDR3 is CASSLSQGEQYF. The CDR3 nucleotides are TGTGCCAGCAGCTTAAGTCAGGGCGAGCAGTACTTC.

In its sample, this clone was seen a few times. The V and J genes are TRBV7-2 and TRBJ1-2, with D maybe TRBD1 (6 bases). The CDR3 extends over 17 amino acids. V lost 1 base and J lost 2, with 17 bases in between. Germline V CDR1 and CDR2: SGHTA, FQGNSA. CDR3 DNA: TGTGCCAGCAGCTTAGTCACTTGGGGGCGGGAGAACTATGGCTACACCTTC. This translates into CASSLVTWGRENYGYTF. The full variable domain, in which reference TRBV7-2 and TRBJ1-2 provide the parts outside the CDR3, is GAGVSQSPSNKVTEKGKDVELRCDPISGHTALYWYRQSLGQGLEFLIYFQGNSAPDKSGLPSDRFSAERTGGSVSTLTIQRTQQEDSAVYLCASSLVTWGRENYGYTFGSGTRLTVV.

V gene TRBV12-5 combines with J gene TRBJ1-4; perhaps TRBD1 as D (5 bases). Germline CDR1 and CDR2: LGHNT and FRNRAP. The CDR3 is 16 amino acids. Trimming pared 0 bases from V and 5 bases from J, leaving 13 bases between. CDR3 loop: CASGLVLGGLNEKLFF. As DNA, the CDR3 is TGTGCTAGTGGTTTGGTACTCGGGGGACTAAATGAAAAACTGTTTTTT.

V is TRBV11-2 and J is TRBJ2-7; maybe TRBD2 (6 bases). The ends were cut back, 5 bases at V and 3 bases at J, with 14 bases in the middle. The CDR3 has 14 amino acids. Germline CDR1 SGHAT, CDR2 FQNNGV. The CDR3 DNA follows: TGTGCCAGCAGCCCCTTTGGGGGGTACTACGAGCAGTACTTC. Encoded protein: CASSPFGGYYEQYF.

The V and J genes are TRBV6-6 and TRBJ1-6, with TRBD1 matching over 8 bases. V trimming: 7 bases; J trimming: 6 bases; junction bases outside the gene matches: 8. This CDR3 region has 15 residues. Germline V lookup: CDR1 MNHNY, CDR2 SVGAGI (reference sequence). The CDR3 protein is CASNEPGQGNSPLHF. CDR3 in DNA: TGTGCCAGCAACGAACCTGGACAGGGTAATTCACCCCTCCACTTT.

V usage is TRBV27 and J usage is TRBJ1-1; D is undetermined. This CDR3 comprises 13 residues. Germline V lookup: CDR1 MNHEY, CDR2 SMNVEV (reference sequence). The germline V and J ends were trimmed by 6 bases and 1 base, with 9 bases remaining between them. The CDR3 reads CASRVEENTEAFF. The DNA of the CDR3 is TGTGCCAGCAGGGTAGAAGAGAACACTGAAGCTTTCTTT.

CDR3 sequence: CASSLGQETQYF. CDR3 coding DNA: TGTGCCAGCAGTCTCGGTCAAGAGACCCAGTACTTC. This chain connects TRBV28 to TRBJ2-5, with D unclear. The CDR3 has 12 amino acids. Trimming took off 5 bases at V and 2 bases at J, with 6 bases between the two ends. In germline, CDR1 is MDHEN, CDR2 SYDVKM.

V gene TRBV7-6 combines with J gene TRBJ1-2; TRBD1 agrees at 10 bases. V lost 2 bases to trimming and J lost 6 bases; unmatched junction nucleotides: 3. CDR1 is SGHVS, CDR2 FNYEAQ, per germline. The CDR3 is 14 amino acids. CDR3 bases: TGTGCCAGCAGCTTAAGACAGGGGGCGCATGGCTACACCTTC. Translating gives CASSLRQGAHGYTF.

The CDR3 reads CASSVYRGRSQETQYF. CDR3 sequence (DNA): TGTGCCAGCAGCGTCTACAGGGGCCGGAGTCAAGAGACCCAGTACTTC. V gene TRBV7-2 combines with J gene TRBJ2-5; 7 nucleotides match TRBD1. CDR1 and CDR2 from the germline V gene are SGHTA and FQGNSA. The CDR3 totals 16 residues. Germline trimming cut 5 bases from V and 2 bases from J; bases unmatched to any gene: 11.

The chain joins TRBV27 to TRBJ2-1, with 13 bases matching TRBD2. Losses at the gene ends were 3 bases for V and 9 bases for J; bases not matched to a gene: 5. Germline V gene lookup returns CDR1 MNHEY and CDR2 SMNVEV (reference sequence). The CDR3 is 15 residues long. CDR3 loop: CASSFRTSGSTEQFF. The CDR3 DNA reads TGTGCCAGCAGTTTCAGGACTAGCGGGAGTACTGAGCAGTTCTTC.

The chain uses TRBV12-3 or TRBV12-4 and TRBJ1-6; D uncertain. This CDR3 has 13 residues. V was pared by 5 bases and J by 7 bases, with 9 bases between. The CDR3 protein is CASSPEENSPLHF. The CDR3 DNA follows: TGTGCCAGCAGTCCTGAGGAGAATTCACCCCTCCACTTT.

The gene calls are TRBV3-1 (or the pseudogene TRBV3-2) and TRBJ1-3, with D uncertain. The CDR3 consists of 14 residues. Trimming cost V 0 bases and J 4 bases, with 7 bases left between them. Per germline, CDR1 LGHDT and CDR2 YNNKEL (reference sequence). CDR3 loop: CASSQEAQGNTIYF. The CDR3 DNA follows: TGTGCCAGCAGCCAAGAGGCTCAGGGAAACACCATATATTTT.

V and J are TRBV14 and TRBJ2-5, with 12 positions matching TRBD2. Germline V lookup: CDR1 SGHDN, CDR2 FVKESK. V dropped 4 bases and J dropped 6; count of bases not matched to a gene: 3. The CDR3 extends over 14 amino acids. The CDR3 DNA reads TGTGCCAGCAGCCCGACTAGCGGGGGTCAGACCCAGTACTTC. Its translation is CASSPTSGGQTQYF.

V and J are TRBV11-2 and TRBJ1-6; D is possibly TRBD1 (6 bases). The CDR3 spans 15 residues. V dropped 1 base and J dropped 5 bases, with 9 bases sitting between them. Germline values: CDR1 SGHAT, CDR2 FQNNGV. As DNA, the CDR3 is TGTGCCAGCAGCTTAGTCGCAGGGGATAATTCACCCCTCCACTTT. Amino acid sequence: CASSLVAGDNSPLHF. Full variable domain (remainder filled in from reference TRBV11-2 and TRBJ1-6): EAGVAQSPRYKIIEKRQSVAFWCNPISGHATLYWYQQILGQGPKLLIQFQNNGVVDDSQLPKDRFSAERLKGVDSTLKIQPAKLEDSAVYLCASSLVAGDNSPLHFGNGTRLTVT.

The table lists this clone with a few counts. V and J are TRBV13 and TRBJ2-2, with 9 bases identical to TRBD1. This CDR3 is 14 amino acids long. Germline CDR1 PRHDT, CDR2 FYEKMQ (reference sequence). V was pared by 6 bases and J by 3 bases, with 2 bases of the junction left unmatched. CDR3 nucleotides: TGTGCCAGCAGAGACAGGGGGGACACCGGGGAGCTGTTTTTT. Translation: CASRDRGDTGELFF.